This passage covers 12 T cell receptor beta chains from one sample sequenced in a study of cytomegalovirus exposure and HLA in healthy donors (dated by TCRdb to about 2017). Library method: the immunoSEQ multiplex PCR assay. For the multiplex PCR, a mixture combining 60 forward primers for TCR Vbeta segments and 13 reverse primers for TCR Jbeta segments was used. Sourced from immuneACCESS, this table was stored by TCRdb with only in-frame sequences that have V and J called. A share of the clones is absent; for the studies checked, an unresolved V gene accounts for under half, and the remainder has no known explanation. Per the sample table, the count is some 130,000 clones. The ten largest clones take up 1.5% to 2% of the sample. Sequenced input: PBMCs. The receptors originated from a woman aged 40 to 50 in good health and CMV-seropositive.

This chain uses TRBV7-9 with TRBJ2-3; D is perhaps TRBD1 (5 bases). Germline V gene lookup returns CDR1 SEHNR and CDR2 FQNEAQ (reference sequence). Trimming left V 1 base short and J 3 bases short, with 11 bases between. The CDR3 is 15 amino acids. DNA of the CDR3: TGTGCCAGCAGCTTAGAGGGGTTGGGGACAGATACGCAGTATTTT. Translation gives CASSLEGLGTDTQYF.

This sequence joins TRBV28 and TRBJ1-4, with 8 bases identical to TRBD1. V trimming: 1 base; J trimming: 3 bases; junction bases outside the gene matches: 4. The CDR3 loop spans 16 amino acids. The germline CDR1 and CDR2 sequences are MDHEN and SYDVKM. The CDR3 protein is CASSLSGQGPNEKLFF. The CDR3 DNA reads TGTGCCAGCAGTTTATCCGGACAGGGACCTAATGAAAAACTGTTTTTT.

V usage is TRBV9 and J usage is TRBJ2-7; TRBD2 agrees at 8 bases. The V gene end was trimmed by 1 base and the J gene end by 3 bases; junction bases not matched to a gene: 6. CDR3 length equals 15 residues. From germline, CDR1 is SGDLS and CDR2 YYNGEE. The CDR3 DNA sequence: TGTGCCAGCAGCGTAAGCGGGAGTACCCTCTACGAGCAGTACTTC. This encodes CASSVSGSTLYEQYF.

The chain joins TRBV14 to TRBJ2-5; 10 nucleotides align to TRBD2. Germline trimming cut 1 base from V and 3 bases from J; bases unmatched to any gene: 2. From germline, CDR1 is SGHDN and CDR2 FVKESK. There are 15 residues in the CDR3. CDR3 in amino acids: CASSQVLAGEETQYF. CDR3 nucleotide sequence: TGTGCCAGCAGCCAAGTCCTAGCGGGAGAAGAGACCCAGTACTTC. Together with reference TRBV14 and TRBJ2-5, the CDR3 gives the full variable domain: EAGVTQFPSHSVIEKGQTVTLRCDPISGHDNLYWYRRVMGKEIKFLLHFVKESKQDESGMPNNRFLAERTGGTYSTLKVQPAELEDSGVYFCASSQVLAGEETQYFGPGTRLLVL.

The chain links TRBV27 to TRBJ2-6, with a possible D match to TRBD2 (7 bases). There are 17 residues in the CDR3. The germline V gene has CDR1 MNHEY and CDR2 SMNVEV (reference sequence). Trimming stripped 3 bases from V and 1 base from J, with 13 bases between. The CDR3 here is CASSFIGGLSGANVLTF. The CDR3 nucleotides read TGTGCCAGCAGTTTTATCGGGGGGCTTTCTGGGGCCAACGTCCTGACTTTC.

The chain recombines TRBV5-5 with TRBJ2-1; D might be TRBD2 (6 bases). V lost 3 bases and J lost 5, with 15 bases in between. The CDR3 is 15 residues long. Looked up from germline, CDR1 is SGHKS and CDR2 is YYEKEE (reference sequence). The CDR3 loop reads CASSYDPGVNNEQFF. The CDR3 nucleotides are TGTGCCAGCAGCTACGATCCGGGAGTAAACAATGAGCAGTTCTTC.

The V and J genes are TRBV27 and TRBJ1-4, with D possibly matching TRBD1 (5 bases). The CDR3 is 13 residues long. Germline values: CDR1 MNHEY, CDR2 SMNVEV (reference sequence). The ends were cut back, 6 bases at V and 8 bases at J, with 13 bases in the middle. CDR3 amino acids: CASSRWGGEKLFF. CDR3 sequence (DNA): TGTGCCAGCAGCCGATGGGGCGGCGAAAAACTGTTTTTT.

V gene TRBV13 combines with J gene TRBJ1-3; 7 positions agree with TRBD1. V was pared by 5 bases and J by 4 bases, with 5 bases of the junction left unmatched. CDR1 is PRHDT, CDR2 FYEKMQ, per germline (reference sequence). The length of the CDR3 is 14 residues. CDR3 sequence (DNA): TGTGCCAGCAGCCTAGACAGGGAAGGAAACACCATATATTTT. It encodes CASSLDREGNTIYF.

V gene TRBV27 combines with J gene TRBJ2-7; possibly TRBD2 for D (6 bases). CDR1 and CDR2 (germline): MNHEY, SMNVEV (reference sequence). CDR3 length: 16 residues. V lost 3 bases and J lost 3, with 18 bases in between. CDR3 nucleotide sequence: TGTGCCAGCAGTTTGTCCGGGACTCCTAAATTCTACGAGCAGTACTTC. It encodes CASSLSGTPKFYEQYF.

The CDR3, as DNA: TGTGCCAGCAGGTGGGGAGCGGGAGCCGGTGAGCAGTACTTC. Amino acid sequence: CASRWGAGAGEQYF. The rearrangement links TRBV7-3 to TRBJ2-7, with 8 bases lining up with TRBD2. Looked up from germline, CDR1 is SGHTA and CDR2 is FQGTGA. CDR3 length: 14 residues. With V trimmed by 6 bases and J by 7 bases, 11 bases remained unmatched.

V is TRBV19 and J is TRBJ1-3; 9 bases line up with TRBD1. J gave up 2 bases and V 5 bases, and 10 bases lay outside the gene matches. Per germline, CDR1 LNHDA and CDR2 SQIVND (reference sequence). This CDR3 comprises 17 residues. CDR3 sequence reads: CASSPGTGIRTGNTIYF. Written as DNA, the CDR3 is TGTGCCAGTAGTCCCGGGACAGGGATAAGGACTGGAAACACCATATATTTT.

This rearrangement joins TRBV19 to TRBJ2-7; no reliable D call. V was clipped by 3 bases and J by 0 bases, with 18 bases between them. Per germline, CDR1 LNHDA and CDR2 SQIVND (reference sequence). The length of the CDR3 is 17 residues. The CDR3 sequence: CASSINLSPRSSYEQYF. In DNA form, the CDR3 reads TGTGCCAGTAGTATTAATCTGTCCCCCCGGAGCTCCTACGAGCAGTACTTC. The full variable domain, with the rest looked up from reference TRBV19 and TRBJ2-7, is DGGITQSPKYLFRKEGQNVTLSCEQNLNHDAMYWYRQDPGQGLRLIYYSQIVNDFQKGDIAEGYSVSREKKESFPLTVTSAQKNPTAFYLCASSINLSPRSSYEQYFGPGTRLTVT.